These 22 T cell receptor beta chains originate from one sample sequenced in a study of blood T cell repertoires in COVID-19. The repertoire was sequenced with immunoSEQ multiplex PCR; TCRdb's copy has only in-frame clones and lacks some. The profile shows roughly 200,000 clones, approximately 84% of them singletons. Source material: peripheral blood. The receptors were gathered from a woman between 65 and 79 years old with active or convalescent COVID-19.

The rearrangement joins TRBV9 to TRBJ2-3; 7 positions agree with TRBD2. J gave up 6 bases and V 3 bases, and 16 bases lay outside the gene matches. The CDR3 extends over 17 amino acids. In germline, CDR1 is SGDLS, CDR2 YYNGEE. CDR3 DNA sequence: TGTGCCAGCAGCGAGACCCTTTGGGCGGGAGTGGGTGATACGCAGTATTTT. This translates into CASSETLWAGVGDTQYF.

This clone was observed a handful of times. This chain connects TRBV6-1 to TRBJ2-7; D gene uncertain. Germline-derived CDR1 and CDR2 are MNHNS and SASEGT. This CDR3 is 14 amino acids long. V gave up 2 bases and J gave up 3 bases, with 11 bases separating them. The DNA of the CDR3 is TGTGCCAGCAGTGAACTCCCGGGTCTCTACGAGCAGTACTTC. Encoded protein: CASSELPGLYEQYF.

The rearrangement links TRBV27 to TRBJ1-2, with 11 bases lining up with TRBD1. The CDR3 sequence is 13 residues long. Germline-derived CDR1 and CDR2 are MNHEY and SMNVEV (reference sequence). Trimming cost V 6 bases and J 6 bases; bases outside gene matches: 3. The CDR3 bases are TGTGCCAGCAGAAGGACAGGGGGCGATGGCTACACCTTC. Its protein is CASRRTGGDGYTF.

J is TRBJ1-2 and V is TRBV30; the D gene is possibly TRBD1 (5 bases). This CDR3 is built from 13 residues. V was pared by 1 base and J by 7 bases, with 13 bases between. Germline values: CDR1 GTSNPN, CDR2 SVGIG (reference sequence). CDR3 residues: CAWSAAGDGGYTF. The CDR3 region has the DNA TGTGCCTGGAGTGCGGCGGGGGACGGTGGCTACACCTTC.

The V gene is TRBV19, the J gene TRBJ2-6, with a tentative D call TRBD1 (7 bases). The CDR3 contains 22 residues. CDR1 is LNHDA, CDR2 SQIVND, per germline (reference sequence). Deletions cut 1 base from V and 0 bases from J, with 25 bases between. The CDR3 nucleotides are TGTGCCAGTAGTATAGTATTGTTAGGCAGGGGGGCGGCGTCCTCTGGGGCCAACGTCCTGACTTTC. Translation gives CASSIVLLGRGAASSGANVLTF.

In DNA, the CDR3 is TGTGCCAGCAGTTCTCCGGGACTAGGAGCCTTCGATGAGCAGTTCTTC. It is translated as CASSSPGLGAFDEQFF. The rearrangement links TRBV28 to TRBJ2-1, with 8 bases aligning to TRBD2. With 4 bases clipped from V and 8 bases from J, the junction kept 13 bases outside the gene matches. The CDR3 extends over 16 amino acids. Germline loops: CDR1 MDHEN, CDR2 SYDVKM.

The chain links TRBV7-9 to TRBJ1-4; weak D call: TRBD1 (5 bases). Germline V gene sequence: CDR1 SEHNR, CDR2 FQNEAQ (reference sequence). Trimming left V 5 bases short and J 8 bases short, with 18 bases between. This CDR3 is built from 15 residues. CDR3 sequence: CASSPQSTRGEKLFF. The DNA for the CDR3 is TGTGCCAGCAGCCCTCAGTCGACCCGGGGGGAAAAACTGTTTTTT.

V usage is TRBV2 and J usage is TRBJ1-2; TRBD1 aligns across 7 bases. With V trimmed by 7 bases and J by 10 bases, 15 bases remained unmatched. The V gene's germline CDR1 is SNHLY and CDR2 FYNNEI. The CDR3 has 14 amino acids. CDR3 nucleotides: TGTGCCAGCATTCTAAACAAGGGACAGAACCACTACACCTTC. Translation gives CASILNKGQNHYTF.

The DNA of the CDR3 is TGTGCCTCCCTCCCGGGACAGGGCCTCGGGAGCGATGGCTACACCTTC. Protein product: CASLPGQGLGSDGYTF. The chain has TRBV2 and TRBJ1-2, with 9 bases fitting TRBD1. J lost 6 bases, V lost 11 bases, and 19 bases had no gene match. Germline CDR1 is SNHLY and CDR2 is FYNNEI. CDR3 size: 16 residues.

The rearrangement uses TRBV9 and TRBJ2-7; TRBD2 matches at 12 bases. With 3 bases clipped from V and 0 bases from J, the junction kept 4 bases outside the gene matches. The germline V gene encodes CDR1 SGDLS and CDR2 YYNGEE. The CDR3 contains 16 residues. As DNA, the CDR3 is TGTGCCAGCAGCGCGGCTAGCGGGAGGGCCTCCTACGAGCAGTACTTC. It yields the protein CASSAASGRASYEQYF.

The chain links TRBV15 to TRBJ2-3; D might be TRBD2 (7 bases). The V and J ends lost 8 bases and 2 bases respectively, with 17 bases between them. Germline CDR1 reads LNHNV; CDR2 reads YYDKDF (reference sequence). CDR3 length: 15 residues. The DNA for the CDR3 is TGTGCCACCGGCCGGGGGGCTGAAGTCACAGATACGCAGTATTTT. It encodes CATGRGAEVTDTQYF.

The CDR3 loop reads CASSLKWGGTEAFF. CDR3 DNA sequence: TGTGCCAGCAGCCTAAAGTGGGGGGGCACTGAAGCTTTCTTT. The J gene is TRBJ1-1, the V gene TRBV9; D may be TRBD1 (5 bases). Germline lookup yields CDR1 SGDLS and CDR2 YYNGEE. V lost 4 bases to trimming and J lost 4 bases, with 14 bases between them. The CDR3 runs 14 residues.

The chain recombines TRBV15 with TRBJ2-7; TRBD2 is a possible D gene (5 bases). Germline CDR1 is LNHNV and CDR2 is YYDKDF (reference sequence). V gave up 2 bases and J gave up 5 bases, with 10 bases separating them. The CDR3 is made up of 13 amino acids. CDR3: CATSRSLGDEQYF. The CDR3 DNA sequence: TGTGCCACCAGCAGATCCCTCGGGGACGAGCAGTACTTC.

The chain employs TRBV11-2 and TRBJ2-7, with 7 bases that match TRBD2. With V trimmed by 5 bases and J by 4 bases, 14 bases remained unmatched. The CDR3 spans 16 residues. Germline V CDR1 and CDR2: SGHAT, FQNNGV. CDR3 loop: CASSPGAGLSNYEQYF. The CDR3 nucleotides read TGTGCCAGCAGCCCAGGAGCGGGACTTTCAAATTACGAGCAGTACTTC. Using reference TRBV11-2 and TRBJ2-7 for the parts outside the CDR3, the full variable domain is EAGVAQSPRYKIIEKRQSVAFWCNPISGHATLYWYQQILGQGPKLLIQFQNNGVVDDSQLPKDRFSAERLKGVDSTLKIQPAKLEDSAVYLCASSPGAGLSNYEQYFGPGTRLTVT.

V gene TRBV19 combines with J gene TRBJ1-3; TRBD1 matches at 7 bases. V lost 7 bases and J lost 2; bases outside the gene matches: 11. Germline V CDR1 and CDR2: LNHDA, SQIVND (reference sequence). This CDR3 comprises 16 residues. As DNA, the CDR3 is TGTGCCAGTATGTCGACAGGGACAGCCGCTGGAAACACCATATATTTT. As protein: CASMSTGTAAGNTIYF.

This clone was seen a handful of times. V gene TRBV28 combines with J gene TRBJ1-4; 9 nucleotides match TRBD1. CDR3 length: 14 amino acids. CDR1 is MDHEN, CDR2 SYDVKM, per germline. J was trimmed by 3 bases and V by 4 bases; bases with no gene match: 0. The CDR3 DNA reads TGTGCCAGCAGTTACAGGGGGCCTAATGAAAAACTGTTTTTT. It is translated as CASSYRGPNEKLFF.

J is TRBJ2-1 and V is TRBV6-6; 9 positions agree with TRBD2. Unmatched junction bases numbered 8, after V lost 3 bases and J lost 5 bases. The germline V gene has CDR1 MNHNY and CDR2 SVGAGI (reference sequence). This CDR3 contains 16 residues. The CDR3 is CASSYDLAGYHNEQFF. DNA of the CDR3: TGTGCCAGCAGTTATGATCTAGCGGGGTATCACAATGAGCAGTTCTTC.

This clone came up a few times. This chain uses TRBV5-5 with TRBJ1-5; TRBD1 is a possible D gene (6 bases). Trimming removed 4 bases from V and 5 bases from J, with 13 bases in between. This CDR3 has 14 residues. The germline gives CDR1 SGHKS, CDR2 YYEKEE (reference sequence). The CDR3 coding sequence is TGTGCCAGCAGCAGGGCCCCAGGGGATCAGCCCCAGCATTTT. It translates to CASSRAPGDQPQHF.

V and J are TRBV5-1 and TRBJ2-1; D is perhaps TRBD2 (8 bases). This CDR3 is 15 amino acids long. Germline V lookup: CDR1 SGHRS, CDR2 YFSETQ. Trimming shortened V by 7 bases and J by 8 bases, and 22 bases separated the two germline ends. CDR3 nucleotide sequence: TGCGCCAGCGAGGTAGGCGGGAGGAGGGGGCATGAGCAGTTCTTC. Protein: CASEVGGRRGHEQFF.

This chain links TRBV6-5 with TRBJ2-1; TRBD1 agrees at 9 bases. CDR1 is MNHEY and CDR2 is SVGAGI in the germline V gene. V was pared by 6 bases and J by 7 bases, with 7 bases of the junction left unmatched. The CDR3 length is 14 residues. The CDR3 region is CASSNNRGRNEQFF. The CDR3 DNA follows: TGTGCCAGCAGCAATAACAGGGGGCGGAATGAGCAGTTCTTC.

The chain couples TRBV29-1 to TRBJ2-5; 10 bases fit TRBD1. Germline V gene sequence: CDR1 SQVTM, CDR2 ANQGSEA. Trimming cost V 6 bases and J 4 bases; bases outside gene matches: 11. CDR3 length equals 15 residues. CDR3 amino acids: CSVGTGVGQGETQYF. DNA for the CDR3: TGCAGCGTGGGGACAGGGGTGGGTCAGGGAGAGACCCAGTACTTC.

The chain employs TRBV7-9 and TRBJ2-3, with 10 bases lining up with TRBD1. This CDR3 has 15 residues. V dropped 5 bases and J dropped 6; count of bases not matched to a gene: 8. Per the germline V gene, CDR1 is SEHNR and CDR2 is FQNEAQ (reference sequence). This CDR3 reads CASSPQGTGADTQYF. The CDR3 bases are TGTGCCAGCAGCCCACAGGGGACAGGGGCTGATACGCAGTATTTT.